Here is one T cell receptor (beta chain) with its context. TCRdb keeps only in-frame clones here, not all; method: immunoSEQ multiplex PCR. The profile covers around 140,000 clones, with more than 75% appearing a single time and 4.5% to 5.5% taken by the ten largest. This specimen belongs to a study of blood T cell repertoires in COVID-19. Germline V gene lookup returns CDR1 LNHNV and CDR2 YYDKDF (reference sequence). The CDR3 loop spans 15 amino acids. Trimming pared 5 bases from V and 3 bases from J, leaving 13 bases between. This TCR came from a human donor in a cohort sampled during active COVID-19. The sample taken for sequencing was peripheral blood. This chain uses TRBV15 with TRBJ1-4; a possible D gene is TRBD1 (5 bases). DNA for the CDR3: TGTGCCACCAGCCCCCCGGGACTGGCTAATGAAAAACTGTTTTTT. This codes for CATSPPGLANEKLFF.